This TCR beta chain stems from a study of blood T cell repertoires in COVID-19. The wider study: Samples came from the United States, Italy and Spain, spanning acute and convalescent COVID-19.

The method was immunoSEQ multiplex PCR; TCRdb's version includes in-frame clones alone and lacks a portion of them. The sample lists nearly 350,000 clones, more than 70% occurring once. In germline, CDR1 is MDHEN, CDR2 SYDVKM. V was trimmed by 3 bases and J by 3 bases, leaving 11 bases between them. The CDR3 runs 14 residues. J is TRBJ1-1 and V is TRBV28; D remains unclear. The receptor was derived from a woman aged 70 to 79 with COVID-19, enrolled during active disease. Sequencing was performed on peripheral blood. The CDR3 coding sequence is TGTGCCAGCAGTTTTCTCGGGGAGGACACTGAAGCTTTCTTT. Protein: CASSFLGEDTEAFF.